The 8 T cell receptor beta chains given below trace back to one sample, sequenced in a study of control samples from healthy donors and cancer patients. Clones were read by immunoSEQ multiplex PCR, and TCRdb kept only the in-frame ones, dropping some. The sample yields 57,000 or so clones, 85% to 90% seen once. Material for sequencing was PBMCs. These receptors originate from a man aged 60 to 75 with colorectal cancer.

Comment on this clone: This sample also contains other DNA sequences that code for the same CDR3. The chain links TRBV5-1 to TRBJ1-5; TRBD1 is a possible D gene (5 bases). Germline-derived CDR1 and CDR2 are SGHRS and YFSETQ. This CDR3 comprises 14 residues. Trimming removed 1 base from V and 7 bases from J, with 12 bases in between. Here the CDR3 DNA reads TGCGCCAGCAGCTTGTTGGGGGGTCGGCAGCCCCAGCATTTT. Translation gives CASSLLGGRQPQHF.

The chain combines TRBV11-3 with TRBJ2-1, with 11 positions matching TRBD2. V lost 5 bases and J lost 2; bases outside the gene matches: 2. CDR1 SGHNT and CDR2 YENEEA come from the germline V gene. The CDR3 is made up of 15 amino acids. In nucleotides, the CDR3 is TGTGCCAGCAGCCCGACTAGCGGGACCTACAATGAGCAGTTCTTC. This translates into CASSPTSGTYNEQFF.

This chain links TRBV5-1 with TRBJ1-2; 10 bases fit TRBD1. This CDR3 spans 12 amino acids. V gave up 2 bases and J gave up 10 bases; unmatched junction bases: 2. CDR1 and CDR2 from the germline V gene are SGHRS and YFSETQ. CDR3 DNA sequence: TGCGCCAGCAGCTTTGGGACAGGGGACTACACCTTC. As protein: CASSFGTGDYTF. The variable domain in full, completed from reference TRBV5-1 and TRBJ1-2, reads KAGVTQTPRYLIKTRGQQVTLSCSPISGHRSVSWYQQTPGQGLQFLFEYFSETQRNKGNFPGRFSGRQFSNSRSEMNVSTLELGDSALYLCASSFGTGDYTFGSGTRLTVV.

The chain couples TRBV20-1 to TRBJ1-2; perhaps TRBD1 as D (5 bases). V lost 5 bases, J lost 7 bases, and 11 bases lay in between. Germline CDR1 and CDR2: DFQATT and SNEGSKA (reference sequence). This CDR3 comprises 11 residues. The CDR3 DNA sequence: TGCAGTGCTCCCAGGGAGCGTGGCTACACCTTC. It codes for CSAPRERGYTF.

The CDR3 sequence: CASSATGGNSPLHF. As DNA, the CDR3 is TGCGCCAGCAGCGCGACGGGGGGAAATTCACCCCTCCACTTT. This sequence joins TRBV5-1 and TRBJ1-6; a possible D gene is TRBD1 (5 bases). V lost 4 bases, J lost 7 bases, and 12 bases lay in between. The germline CDR1 and CDR2 sequences are SGHRS and YFSETQ. There are 14 residues in the CDR3.

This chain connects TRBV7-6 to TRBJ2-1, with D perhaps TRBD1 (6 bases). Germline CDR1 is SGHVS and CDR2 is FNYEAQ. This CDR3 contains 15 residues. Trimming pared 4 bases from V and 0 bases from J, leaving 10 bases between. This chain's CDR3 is CASSSGASSYNEQFF. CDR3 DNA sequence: TGTGCCAGCAGCTCAGGGGCGAGCTCCTACAATGAGCAGTTCTTC.

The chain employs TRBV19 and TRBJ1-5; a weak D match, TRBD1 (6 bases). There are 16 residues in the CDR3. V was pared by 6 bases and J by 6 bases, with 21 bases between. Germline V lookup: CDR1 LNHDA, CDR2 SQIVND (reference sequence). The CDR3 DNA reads TGTGCCAGTAGCACGGGCATATCACAGGGTAGTCAGCCCCAGCATTTT. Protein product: CASSTGISQGSQPQHF.

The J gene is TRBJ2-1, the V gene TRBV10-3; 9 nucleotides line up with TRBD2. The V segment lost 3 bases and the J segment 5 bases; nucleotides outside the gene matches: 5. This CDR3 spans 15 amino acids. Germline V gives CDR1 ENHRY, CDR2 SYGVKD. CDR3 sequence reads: CAISELIAGDNEQFF. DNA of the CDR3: TGTGCCATCAGTGAATTAATAGCGGGGGACAATGAGCAGTTCTTC.